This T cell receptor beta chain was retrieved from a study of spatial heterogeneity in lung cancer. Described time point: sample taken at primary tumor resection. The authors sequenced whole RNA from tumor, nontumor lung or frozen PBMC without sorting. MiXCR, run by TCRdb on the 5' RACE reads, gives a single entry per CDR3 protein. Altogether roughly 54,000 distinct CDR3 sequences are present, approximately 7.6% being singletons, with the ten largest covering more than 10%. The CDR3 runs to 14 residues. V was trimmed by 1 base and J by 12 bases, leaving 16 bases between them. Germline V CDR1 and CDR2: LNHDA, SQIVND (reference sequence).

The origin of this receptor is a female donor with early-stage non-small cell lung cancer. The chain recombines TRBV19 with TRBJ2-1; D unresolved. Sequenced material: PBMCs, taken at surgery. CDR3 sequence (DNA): TGTGCCAGTAGTATAGCCTCCACTGGGTTGGGGCAGTTCTTC. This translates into CASSIASTGLGQFF.